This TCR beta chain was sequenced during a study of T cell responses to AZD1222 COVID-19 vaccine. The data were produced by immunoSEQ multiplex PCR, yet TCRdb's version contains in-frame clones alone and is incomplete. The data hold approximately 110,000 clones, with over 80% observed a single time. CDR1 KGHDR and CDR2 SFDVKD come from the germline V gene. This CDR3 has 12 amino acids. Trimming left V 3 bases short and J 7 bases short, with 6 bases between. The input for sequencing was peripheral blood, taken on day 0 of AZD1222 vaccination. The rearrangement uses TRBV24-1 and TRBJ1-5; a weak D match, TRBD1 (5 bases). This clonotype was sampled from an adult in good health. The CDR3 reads CATSDGGQPQHF. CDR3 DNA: TGTGCCACCAGTGATGGGGGGCAGCCCCAGCATTTT.